Detailed here is one TCR beta chain. Its antigen is unknown. Via MiXCR, TCRdb re-called the RT-PCR reads, giving one row per CDR3 protein. The table includes hundreds of thousands of distinct CDR3 sequences, about an eighth detected once. This entry comes from a study of response to subunit inactivated influenza vaccine. This CDR3 region has 14 residues. The V gene's germline CDR1 is MRHNA and CDR2 SNTAGT. V lost 2 bases and J lost 8, with 13 bases in between. Study-wide results and caveats: Seasonal influenza vaccination, on each occasion, was suggested by the authors to recruit few new T cells.

Sequences were derived from PBMCs from blood, sampled on the day of vaccination. The chain couples TRBV6-4 to TRBJ2-1; TRBD1 is a possible D gene (6 bases). The sequence was collected from a man over 45 who received an inactivated influenza vaccine. Here the CDR3 DNA reads TGTGCCAGCAGTGACGTTGCAGGGGAACATGAGCAGTTCTTC. Its translation: CASSDVAGEHEQFF.